This entry describes one T cell receptor beta chain. Antigen specificity is unknown. These data belong to a study of T cell clones after liver transplantation. About the study: Immunosuppression withdrawal was tried within 2 years after liver transplantation in this trial.

Overall study results and limits: In a couple of subjects, few donor cells limited the measurable donor-reactive repertoire.

CDR3 length equals 14 residues. V lost 7 bases, J lost 6 bases, and 8 bases stayed unmatched. From germline, CDR1 is LNHDA and CDR2 SQIVND (reference sequence). The table came from immunoSEQ multiplex PCR; TCRdb's copy has only in-frame clones and leaves some out. The top ten clones hold 0.75% to 1% of a sample with 65,000 to 70,000 clones, 85% to 95% of them seen once. The rearrangement joins TRBV19 to TRBJ2-2, with 7 positions matching TRBD1. This TCR came from a human patient who received a liver transplant. Some T cells may possibly be graft donor cells. Here the sequenced sample was CD4+ T cells from blood, taken about 26 months after liver transplant. The CDR3 nucleotides read TGTGCCAGTACTCTTACAGGGGACGCCGGGGAGCTGTTTTTT. Protein sequence: CASTLTGDAGELFF.